Below, 31 T cell receptor beta chains from the same sample are listed, as sequenced in a study of shared clonotypes between healthy human individuals. Assay: immunoSEQ multiplex PCR; the TCRdb copy retains only in-frame clones and omits some. In the table there are some 1.1 million clones, around three quarters of which are singletons. The specimen was memory CD4+ T cells from PBMCs. Noted subset: CD45RA-negative fraction. All receptors derive from a man aged 18 to 29 in good health. Some clones in this sample may be carry-over from other donors' samples.

DNA for the CDR3: TGTGCCAGCAGCTTTCACCCGACGGTTAATGAAAAACTGTTTTTT. Protein product: CASSFHPTVNEKLFF. The V and J genes are TRBV11-1 and TRBJ1-4; D remains ambiguous. The CDR3 consists of 15 residues. V gave up 3 bases and J gave up 4 bases, with 12 bases separating them. Germline V gives CDR1 SGHAT, CDR2 FQDESV (reference sequence).

This clone showed up just once. The chain couples TRBV10-3 to TRBJ2-2, with 12 bases aligning to TRBD2. V dropped 0 bases and J dropped 7; count of bases not matched to a gene: 6. This CDR3 is built from 17 residues. Germline values: CDR1 ENHRY, CDR2 SYGVKD. As DNA, the CDR3 is TGTGCCATCAGTGAGTCGTCTAGCGGGAGGGCCGGCGGGGAGCTGTTTTTT. Protein product: CAISESSSGRAGGELFF.

Many counts were recorded for this clone. The rearrangement uses TRBV5-1 and TRBJ2-1; D gene uncertain. Germline CDR1 is SGHRS and CDR2 is YFSETQ. This CDR3 has 15 amino acids. V lost 0 bases and J lost 2, with 9 bases in between. Here the CDR3 reads CASSLEANAYNEQFF. CDR3 in DNA: TGCGCCAGCAGCTTGGAGGCCAACGCCTACAATGAGCAGTTCTTC.

Concerning this clone itself: The sample contains more than one DNA sequence encoding this CDR3. J is TRBJ2-5 and V is TRBV19; the D is unclear. Per germline, CDR1 LNHDA and CDR2 SQIVND (reference sequence). The CDR3 length is 13 residues. Trimming removed 4 bases from V and 2 bases from J, with 8 bases in between. CDR3 DNA: TGTGCCAGTAGTACCGGGCGTCAAGAGACCCAGTACTTC. This sequence encodes CASSTGRQETQYF.

J is TRBJ1-4 and V is TRBV28, with D hard to call. This CDR3 region has 15 residues. Trimming took off 8 bases at V and 0 bases at J, with 13 bases between the two ends. Germline V CDR1 and CDR2: MDHEN, SYDVKM. CDR3 in amino acids: CASRSATTTNEKLFF. CDR3 DNA: TGTGCCAGCCGGTCAGCTACTACAACTAATGAAAAACTGTTTTTT. Variable domain in full (rest from reference TRBV28 and TRBJ1-4): DVKVTQSSRYLVKRTGEKVFLECVQDMDHENMFWYRQDPGLGLRLIYFSYDVKMKEKGDIPEGYSVSREKKERFSLILESASTNQTSMYLCASRSATTTNEKLFFGSGTQLSVL.

V and J are TRBV18 and TRBJ1-1, with D unclear. CDR1 is KGHSH and CDR2 is LQKENI in the germline V gene. V was pared by 2 bases and J by 0 bases, with 7 bases between. The CDR3 totals 14 residues. CDR3 in amino acids: CASSPSVMNTEAFF. CDR3 bases: TGTGCCAGCTCACCATCCGTAATGAACACTGAAGCTTTCTTT.

The chain recombines TRBV29-1 with TRBJ2-7; perhaps TRBD2 as D (6 bases). This CDR3 is built from 15 residues. CDR1 SQVTM and CDR2 ANQGSEA come from the germline V gene. The V end was cut by 4 bases, the J end by 5 bases, with 21 bases between. CDR3 in DNA: TGCAGCGTTGTTCGAGGGACTTGGGGAGGTGACGAGCAGTACTTC. This gives the protein CSVVRGTWGGDEQYF.

This clone was picked up a small number of times. CDR3 loop: CASSSRARSSGNTIYF. The CDR3, as DNA: TGTGCCAGCAGTTCCCGGGCCAGGAGCTCTGGAAACACCATATATTTT. The chain combines TRBV27 with TRBJ1-3; D remains ambiguous. V lost 4 bases and J 0 bases, leaving 13 bases between the germline ends. CDR3 length: 16 residues. The germline V gene has CDR1 MNHEY and CDR2 SMNVEV (reference sequence).

The genes are TRBV4-2 and TRBJ2-2, with D possibly matching TRBD2 (6 bases). The CDR3 consists of 15 residues. V lost 7 bases and J lost 6, with 18 bases in between. The V gene's germline CDR1 is LGHNA and CDR2 YNFKEQ. The DNA of the CDR3 is TGTGCCAGCACCCACTCGGAGGGGACGGCCGGGGAGCTGTTTTTT. Encoded protein: CASTHSEGTAGELFF.

This chain uses TRBV5-8 with TRBJ2-3, with 8 positions matching TRBD1. CDR1 SGHTS and CDR2 YDEGEE come from the germline V gene. V lost 4 bases to trimming and J lost 2 bases; unmatched junction nucleotides: 6. The CDR3 spans 15 residues. CDR3 sequence reads: CASSLGGQVTDTQYF. The CDR3 nucleotides read TGTGCCAGCAGCCTCGGGGGACAGGTCACAGATACGCAGTATTTT. The entire variable domain, with the rest obtained from reference TRBV5-8 and TRBJ2-3, is as follows: EAGVTQSPTHLIKTRGQQATLRCSPISGHTSVYWYQQALGLGLQFLLWYDEGEERNRGNFPPRFSGRQFPNYSSELNVNALELEDSALYLCASSLGGQVTDTQYFGPGTRLTVL.

This chain connects TRBV5-1 to TRBJ1-5; possible D gene TRBD1, 6 bases. V lost 5 bases, J lost 8 bases, and 17 bases lay in between. There are 14 residues in the CDR3. The germline V gene has CDR1 SGHRS and CDR2 YFSETQ. The CDR3 spells CASSIQGPWEPQHF. CDR3 DNA sequence: TGCGCCAGCAGTATACAGGGTCCCTGGGAGCCCCAGCATTTT.

The chain links TRBV15 to TRBJ1-3; D is unclear. Germline lookup yields CDR1 LNHNV and CDR2 YYDKDF (reference sequence). Trimming took off 4 bases at V and 4 bases at J, with 11 bases between the two ends. This CDR3 has 14 amino acids. CDR3 protein: CATSIREAGNTIYF. The CDR3 DNA follows: TGTGCCACCAGCATTCGGGAGGCAGGAAACACCATATATTTT. The full variable domain, completed using reference TRBV15 and TRBJ1-3, is DAMVIQNPRYQVTQFGKPVTLSCSQTLNHNVMYWYQQKSSQAPKLLFHYYDKDFNNEADTPDNFQSRRPNTSFCFLDIRSPGLGDTAMYLCATSIREAGNTIYFGEGSWLTVV.

This chain connects TRBV5-6 to TRBJ1-1, with D unclear. The germline gives CDR1 SGHDT, CDR2 YYEEEE. There are 17 residues in the CDR3. V lost 0 bases and J lost 4, with 19 bases in between. In DNA, the CDR3 is TGTGCCAGCAGCTTGGCCGTTTTCGACCGAGCTGGCACTGAAGCTTTCTTT. This sequence encodes CASSLAVFDRAGTEAFF. The full variable domain, rest sourced from reference TRBV5-6 and TRBJ1-1, is DAGVTQSPTHLIKTRGQQVTLRCSPKSGHDTVSWYQQALGQGPQFIFQYYEEEERQRGNFPDRFSGHQFPNYSSELNVNALLLGDSALYLCASSLAVFDRAGTEAFFGQGTRLTVV.

The chain carries TRBV14 and TRBJ1-3; D not resolved. This CDR3 spans 15 amino acids. Per germline, CDR1 SGHDN and CDR2 FVKESK. V lost 0 bases to trimming and J lost 3 bases, with 9 bases between them. DNA of the CDR3: TGTGCCAGCAGCCAAGATACAGCTTTTGGAAACACCATATATTTT. Translation gives CASSQDTAFGNTIYF. The entire variable domain, with the rest obtained from reference TRBV14 and TRBJ1-3, is as follows: EAGVTQFPSHSVIEKGQTVTLRCDPISGHDNLYWYRRVMGKEIKFLLHFVKESKQDESGMPNNRFLAERTGGTYSTLKVQPAELEDSGVYFCASSQDTAFGNTIYFGEGSWLTVV.

V and J are TRBV10-3 and TRBJ2-2; 10 bases map to TRBD2. With 8 bases clipped from V and 5 bases from J, the junction kept 5 bases outside the gene matches. The CDR3 is made up of 14 amino acids. In germline, CDR1 is ENHRY, CDR2 SYGVKD. The DNA for the CDR3 is TGTGCCATCGGGGCTAGCGGGAGAACCGGGGAGCTGTTTTTT. This sequence encodes CAIGASGRTGELFF.

DNA for the CDR3: TGTGCCAGCAGCTTCGCCGGGGACGTCAGTTGGGAGCTGTTTTTT. The encoded protein is CASSFAGDVSWELFF. The chain uses TRBV5-6 and TRBJ2-2; D might be TRBD1 or TRBD2, each matching 5 bases. V lost 2 bases to trimming and J lost 9 bases, with 17 bases between them. The CDR3 has 15 amino acids. CDR1 SGHDT and CDR2 YYEEEE come from the germline V gene.

The chain links TRBV27 to TRBJ1-1; TRBD1 might be the D (5 bases). The V gene lost 10 bases and the J gene lost 5 bases, with 17 bases spanning the gap. Germline V CDR1 and CDR2: MNHEY, SMNVEV (reference sequence). The CDR3 is 13 residues long. The CDR3 coding sequence is TGTGCCACCAGACAGAACGTCGGGACTGAAGCTTTCTTT. It translates to CATRQNVGTEAFF.

This clone was seen just once. The chain joins TRBV4-2 to TRBJ2-7; D not resolved. V was trimmed by 0 bases and J by 2 bases, leaving 11 bases between them. CDR1 is LGHNA and CDR2 is YNFKEQ in the germline V gene. There are 15 residues in the CDR3. The CDR3 here is CASSQDRTTPYEQYF. CDR3 nucleotides: TGTGCCAGCAGCCAAGATCGAACTACCCCCTACGAGCAGTACTTC.

The chain links TRBV4-1 to TRBJ1-4, with 12 bases identical to TRBD1. The CDR3 length is 19 residues. Germline-derived CDR1 and CDR2 are MGHRA and YSYEKL. With 1 base clipped from V and 8 bases from J, the junction kept 14 bases outside the gene matches. The CDR3 DNA reads TGCGCCAGCAGCCAAGGGATTATAGGGGGGACAGGGGGCTACGAAAAACTGTTTTTT. Its translation is CASSQGIIGGTGGYEKLFF.

A remark on this clone: The sample contains more than one DNA sequence encoding this CDR3. The rearrangement joins TRBV18 to TRBJ1-1, with a possible D match to TRBD1 (5 bases). The CDR3 is 15 residues long. Germline lookup yields CDR1 KGHSH and CDR2 LQKENI. Trimming shortened V by 2 bases and J by 5 bases, and 15 bases separated the two germline ends. This CDR3 reads CASSPISGGDTEAFF. The CDR3 bases are TGTGCCAGCTCACCAATAAGCGGGGGTGATACTGAAGCTTTCTTT.

The chain couples TRBV7-9 to TRBJ2-7; a weak D match, TRBD1 (6 bases). From germline, CDR1 is SEHNR and CDR2 FQNEAQ (reference sequence). V was cut by 3 bases and J by 5 bases, with 14 bases left in between. CDR3 length: 14 amino acids. This CDR3 is CASSLLQGNHEQYF. The CDR3, as DNA: TGTGCCAGCAGCTTGCTACAGGGTAACCACGAGCAGTACTTC.

The J gene is TRBJ1-4, the V gene TRBV18, with 7 bases that match TRBD1. CDR3 length: 15 residues. CDR1 KGHSH and CDR2 LQKENI come from the germline V gene. Germline trimming cut 3 bases from V and 3 bases from J; bases unmatched to any gene: 4. The CDR3, as DNA: TGTGCCAGCTCACCGCAGACAGGGCCTAATGAAAAACTGTTTTTT. Translation gives CASSPQTGPNEKLFF.

The rearrangement uses TRBV9 and TRBJ2-7; weak D call: TRBD2 (5 bases). The CDR3 consists of 12 residues. Per germline, CDR1 SGDLS and CDR2 YYNGEE. Deletions cut 5 bases from V and 5 bases from J, with 11 bases between. The CDR3 spells CASSSARDEQYF. The CDR3 coding sequence is TGTGCCAGCAGTAGTGCGCGGGACGAGCAGTACTTC.

The rearrangement joins TRBV5-1 to TRBJ1-2; D ambiguous. This CDR3 contains 14 residues. Deletions cut 0 bases from V and 1 base from J, with 7 bases between. CDR1 SGHRS and CDR2 YFSETQ come from the germline V gene. The CDR3 spells CASSLAGINYGYTF. CDR3 bases: TGCGCCAGCAGCTTGGCAGGAATTAACTATGGCTACACCTTC.

The chain is built from TRBV4-3 and TRBJ2-3; TRBD2 aligns across 9 bases. The V gene end was trimmed by 5 bases and the J gene end by 6 bases; junction bases not matched to a gene: 9. Germline-derived CDR1 and CDR2 are LGHNA and YSLEER. The CDR3 has 15 residues. The chain's CDR3 is CASSSSLAGSDTQYF. The CDR3 bases are TGCGCCAGCAGCTCCAGCCTAGCGGGAAGCGATACGCAGTATTTT.

This chain connects TRBV28 to TRBJ2-2; possible D gene TRBD2, 5 bases. CDR3 length: 15 residues. With 7 bases removed from V and 6 bases from J, the gap between germline ends came to 18 bases. Germline lookup yields CDR1 MDHEN and CDR2 SYDVKM. This CDR3 is CASNTHGVGAGELFF. As DNA, the CDR3 is TGTGCCAGCAATACACACGGGGTGGGAGCCGGGGAGCTGTTTTTT.

V is TRBV7-2 and J is TRBJ2-5; 8 nucleotides match TRBD2. The junction had 14 bases not matched to a gene; V was cut back by 6 bases and J by 5 bases. This CDR3 contains 16 residues. The germline V gene has CDR1 SGHTA and CDR2 FQGNSA. CDR3 in amino acids: CASRHGPGRAGETQYF. The CDR3 DNA reads TGTGCCAGCAGACATGGCCCCGGGAGGGCCGGGGAGACCCAGTACTTC.

The CDR3 nucleotides read TGTGCCAGCAGCTTAGCTAGGGACAGGGGGCAGTATGAGCAGTTCTTC. As protein: CASSLARDRGQYEQFF. The chain carries TRBV7-2 and TRBJ2-1; 12 nucleotides align to TRBD1. Trimming took 0 bases from V and 8 from J; bases not matched to a gene: 5. The length of the CDR3 is 16 residues. Germline V gives CDR1 SGHTA, CDR2 FQGNSA.

J is TRBJ2-2 and V is TRBV7-2; D possibly uses TRBD1 or TRBD2 (5 bases each). V shed 1 base and J shed 5 bases, with 11 bases lying between them. This CDR3 has 15 residues. Germline CDR1 SGHTA, CDR2 FQGNSA. This CDR3 is CASSLGGILTGELFF. CDR3 DNA: TGTGCCAGCAGCTTAGGGGGGATCCTGACCGGGGAGCTGTTTTTT.

In DNA form, the CDR3 reads TGTGCCAGCAGCCCGGGACAGATCTACCAAGAGACCCAGTACTTC. This codes for CASSPGQIYQETQYF. The V gene is TRBV28, the J gene TRBJ2-5; 7 bases are shared with TRBD1. The ends lost 6 bases at V and 0 bases at J; junction bases unmatched: 7. CDR3 length: 15 residues. Germline-derived CDR1 and CDR2 are MDHEN and SYDVKM.

The rearrangement links TRBV9 to TRBJ2-3; D not resolved. Germline V gives CDR1 SGDLS, CDR2 YYNGEE. Trimming removed 0 bases at V and 7 bases at J, with 12 bases between. The CDR3 consists of 14 residues. CDR3 sequence reads: CASSVEAWPYTQYF. The CDR3 coding sequence is TGTGCCAGCAGCGTAGAGGCTTGGCCCTATACGCAGTATTTT. Filled out from reference TRBV9 and TRBJ2-3, the complete variable domain reads DSGVTQTPKHLITATGQRVTLRCSPRSGDLSVYWYQQSLDQGLQFLIQYYNGEERAKGNILERFSAQQFPDLHSELNLSSLELGDSALYFCASSVEAWPYTQYFGPGTRLTVL.